This T cell receptor beta chain was sequenced for a study of T cells in narcolepsy. CDR3 length: 13 residues. Germline CDR1 is LNHDA and CDR2 is SQIVND (reference sequence). The V and J ends lost 3 bases and 5 bases respectively, with 8 bases between them. Clones were read by immunoSEQ multiplex PCR, and TCRdb kept only the in-frame ones, dropping some. Among tens of thousands of clones listed, 75% to 90% were seen once. The chain combines TRBV19 with TRBJ1-5; D gene uncertain. This sequence was found in a human donor in good health. The source material was memory (CD45RA-) CD4+ T cells from blood. CDR3 nucleotide sequence: TGTGCCAGTAGTATGCGGGTAGATCAGCCCCAGCATTTT. It is translated as CASSMRVDQPQHF.